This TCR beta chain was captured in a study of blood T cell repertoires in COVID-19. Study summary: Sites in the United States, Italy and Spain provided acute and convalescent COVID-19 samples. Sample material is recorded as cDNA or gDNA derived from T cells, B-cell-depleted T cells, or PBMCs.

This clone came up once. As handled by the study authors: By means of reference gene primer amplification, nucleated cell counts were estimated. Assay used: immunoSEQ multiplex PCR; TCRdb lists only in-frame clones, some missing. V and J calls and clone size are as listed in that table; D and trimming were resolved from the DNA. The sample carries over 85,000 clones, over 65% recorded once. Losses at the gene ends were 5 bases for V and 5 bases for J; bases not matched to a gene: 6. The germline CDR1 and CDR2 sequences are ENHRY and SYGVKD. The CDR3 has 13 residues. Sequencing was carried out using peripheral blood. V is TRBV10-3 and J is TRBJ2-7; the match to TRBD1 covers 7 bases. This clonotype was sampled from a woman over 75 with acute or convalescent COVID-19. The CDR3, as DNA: TGTGCCATCAGTTCACAGGGGCGGGACGAGCAGTACTTC. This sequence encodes CAISSQGRDEQYF.